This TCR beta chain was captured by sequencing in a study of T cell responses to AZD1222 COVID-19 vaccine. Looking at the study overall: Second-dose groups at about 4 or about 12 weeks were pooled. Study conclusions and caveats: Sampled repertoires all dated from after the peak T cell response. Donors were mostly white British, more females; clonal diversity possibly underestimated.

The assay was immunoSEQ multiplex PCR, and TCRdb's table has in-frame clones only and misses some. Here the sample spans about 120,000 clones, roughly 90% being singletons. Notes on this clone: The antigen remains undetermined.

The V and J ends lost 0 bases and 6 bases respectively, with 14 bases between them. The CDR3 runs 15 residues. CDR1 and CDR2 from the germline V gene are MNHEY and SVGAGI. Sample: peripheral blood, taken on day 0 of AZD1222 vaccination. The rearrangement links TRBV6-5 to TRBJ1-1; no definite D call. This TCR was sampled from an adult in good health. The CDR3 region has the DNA TGTGCCAGCAGTTACTCGTTGTCGAGGGTGGCTGAAGCTTTCTTT. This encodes CASSYSLSRVAEAFF.